The 8 T cell receptor beta chains below come from one sample, sequenced in a study of CD8 T cells in Susac syndrome (dated by TCRdb to the late 2010s). Preparation of the library involved the immunoSEQ multiplex PCR assay. RNA was extracted using the RNeasy kit, and about 0.5 to 1 microgram was reverse transcribed with random hexamers. The public reads were reprocessed in TCRdb via fastp at Q25 and MiXCR, keeping in-frame beta chains. For every CDR3 protein sequence, its rows merge into one entry that carries the most common genes and DNA. Across this sample there are about 430,000 distinct CDR3 sequences, with 75% to 90% seen only once. Under 0.15% of the sample belongs to the ten largest clones. Material: CD8+ T cells from PBMCs. Receptors were obtained from a human donor with multiple sclerosis.

V and J are TRBV13 and TRBJ2-5, with 10 bases matching TRBD2. V shed 0 bases and J 3 bases; nucleotides not matched to a gene: 4. Germline V gene lookup returns CDR1 PRHDT and CDR2 FYEKMQ (reference sequence). The CDR3 covers 16 residues. The CDR3 DNA follows: TGTGCCAGCAGCTTAGGAGCGGGGGGGCGCGAAGAGACCCAGTACTTC. As protein: CASSLGAGGREETQYF.

The V call is TRBV4-1, the J call TRBJ1-5; D uncertain. Trimming shortened V by 0 bases and J by 0 bases, and 9 bases separated the two germline ends. Germline V CDR1 and CDR2: MGHRA, YSYEKL. The CDR3 consists of 16 residues. CDR3 nucleotides: TGCGCCAGCAGCCAAGATCCGCAGGCTAGCAATCAGCCCCAGCATTTT. Its translation: CASSQDPQASNQPQHF.

The chain combines TRBV5-6 with TRBJ2-1; 9 positions match TRBD2. Looked up from germline, CDR1 is SGHDT and CDR2 is YYEEEE. CDR3 length equals 15 residues. V was pared by 2 bases and J by 6 bases, with 6 bases of the junction left unmatched. The DNA of the CDR3 is TGTGCCAGCAGCTTAGCGGGGGGAACTCTCAATGAGCAGTTCTTC. Translating gives CASSLAGGTLNEQFF.

The rearrangement links TRBV19 to TRBJ1-1; D is possibly TRBD1 (5 bases). The CDR3 loop spans 16 amino acids. V dropped 9 bases and J dropped 0 bases, with 20 bases sitting between them. Per the germline V gene, CDR1 is LNHDA and CDR2 is SQIVND (reference sequence). The CDR3 region has the DNA TGTGCCAGATGGGACTTTTACGGCGGGGTGAACACTGAAGCTTTCTTT. Protein product: CARWDFYGGVNTEAFF.

The rearrangement joins TRBV27 to TRBJ2-5; TRBD2 matches at 9 bases. CDR1 is MNHEY and CDR2 is SMNVEV in the germline V gene (reference sequence). The V segment lost 5 bases and the J segment 4 bases; nucleotides outside the gene matches: 11. This CDR3 is 16 amino acids long. CDR3 sequence reads: CASSEHSGSRRETQYF. CDR3 in DNA: TGTGCCAGCAGTGAACATAGCGGGAGTAGGAGAGAGACCCAGTACTTC.

The rearrangement links TRBV30 to TRBJ1-2; weak D call: TRBD1 (5 bases). The CDR3 loop spans 15 amino acids. The germline V gene encodes CDR1 GTSNPN and CDR2 SVGIG (reference sequence). Trimming cost V 2 bases and J 4 bases, with 17 bases left between them. The CDR3 region is CAWSPDRLIFYGYTF. Here the CDR3 DNA reads TGTGCCTGGAGTCCCGACAGACTTATCTTCTATGGCTACACCTTC.

The chain links TRBV14 to TRBJ2-5; D perhaps matches TRBD1 (6 bases). CDR1 is SGHDN, CDR2 FVKESK, per germline. The CDR3 totals 12 residues. Trimming shortened V by 9 bases and J by 3 bases, and 11 bases separated the two germline ends. This CDR3 is CASKGTKETQYF. The CDR3 region has the DNA TGTGCCAGTAAAGGGACAAAAGAGACCCAGTACTTC.

The V gene is TRBV6-2 or TRBV6-3, the J gene TRBJ1-1, with 9 bases identical to TRBD1. The germline V gene encodes CDR1 MNHEY and CDR2 SVGEGT. After removal of 6 bases from V and 4 bases from J, the junction contained 6 bases not matched to a gene. CDR3 length equals 14 residues. DNA of the CDR3: TGTGCCAGCAGCCATTGGACAGGGGTCACTGAAGCTTTCTTT. This gives the protein CASSHWTGVTEAFF.